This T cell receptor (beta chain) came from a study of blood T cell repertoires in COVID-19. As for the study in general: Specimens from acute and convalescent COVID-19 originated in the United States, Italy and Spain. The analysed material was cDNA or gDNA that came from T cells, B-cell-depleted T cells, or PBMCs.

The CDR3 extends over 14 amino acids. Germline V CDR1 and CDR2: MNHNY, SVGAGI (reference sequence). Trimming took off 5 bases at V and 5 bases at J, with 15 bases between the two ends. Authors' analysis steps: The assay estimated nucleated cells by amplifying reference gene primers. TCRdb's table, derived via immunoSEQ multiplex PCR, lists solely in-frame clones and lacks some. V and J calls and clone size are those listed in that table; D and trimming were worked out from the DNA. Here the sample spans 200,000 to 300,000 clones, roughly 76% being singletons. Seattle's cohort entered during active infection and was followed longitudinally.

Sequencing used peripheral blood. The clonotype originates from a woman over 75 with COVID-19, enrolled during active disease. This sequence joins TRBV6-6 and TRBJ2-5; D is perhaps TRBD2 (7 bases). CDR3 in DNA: TGTGCCAGCAGTCCTCTGGGGAGGGGGGAGACCCAGTACTTC. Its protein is CASSPLGRGETQYF.